These 15 T cell receptor beta chains originate from one sample sequenced in a study of T cells in Graves' hyperthyroidism and ophthalmopathy. Regions amplified from RNA transcripts were the TCR beta CDR3 regions. HTBI primers were used for first-round RT-PCR of the TCR CDR3. TCRdb redid the calling of the multiplex PCR reads with MiXCR, one entry per CDR3 protein. The data contain roughly 570,000 distinct CDR3 sequences, 35% to 55% of them singletons. The sample comprised peripheral blood or thyroid tissue (not recorded which). The receptors derive from an adult woman with Graves' disease, either hyperthyroidism or ophthalmopathy (not recorded which).

This clonotype was recorded a few times. V is TRBV13 and J is TRBJ2-3, with TRBD2 matching 7 bases. The CDR3 is 16 residues long. The V gene's germline CDR1 is PRHDT and CDR2 FYEKMQ (reference sequence). With V trimmed by 4 bases and J by 5 bases, 12 bases remained unmatched. As DNA, the CDR3 is TGTGCCAGCAGCTCCCTCGGCGGGAGTAATGTAGATACGCAGTATTTT. Protein sequence: CASSSLGGSNVDTQYF.

This clonotype appeared many times. The rearrangement uses TRBV5-1 and TRBJ2-7, with D perhaps TRBD2 (5 bases). V lost 1 base, J lost 4 bases, and 15 bases lay in between. The CDR3 is 15 residues long. Germline V gene lookup returns CDR1 SGHRS and CDR2 YFSETQ. The CDR3 is CASSLRSAGQYEQYF. The CDR3 coding sequence is TGCGCCAGCAGCTTGAGATCGGCGGGCCAATACGAGCAGTACTTC. The whole variable domain, remainder taken from reference TRBV5-1 and TRBJ2-7, is KAGVTQTPRYLIKTRGQQVTLSCSPISGHRSVSWYQQTPGQGLQFLFEYFSETQRNKGNFPGRFSGRQFSNSRSEMNVSTLELGDSALYLCASSLRSAGQYEQYFGPGTRLTVT.

J is TRBJ2-2 and V is TRBV29-1; D may be TRBD1 (6 bases). The germline V gene encodes CDR1 SQVTM and CDR2 ANQGSEA. The CDR3 runs to 11 residues. Deletions cut 7 bases from V and 8 bases from J, with 11 bases between. CDR3 nucleotides: TGCAGCGCTACCGGGACAGGGGAGCTGTTTTTT. It yields the protein CSATGTGELFF.

This clonotype was detected ten times or more. The J gene is TRBJ1-5, the V gene TRBV2; no firm D call. This CDR3 is built from 13 residues. Germline values: CDR1 SNHLY, CDR2 FYNNEI. V lost 6 bases and J lost 1, with 7 bases in between. The CDR3 sequence: CASSRESNQPQHF. The CDR3 region has the DNA TGTGCCAGCAGCCGGGAGAGCAATCAGCCCCAGCATTTT. Full variable domain (missing parts from reference TRBV2 and TRBJ1-5): EPEVTQTPSHQVTQMGQEVILRCVPISNHLYFYWYRQILGQKVEFLVSFYNNEISEKSEIFDDQFSVERPDGSNFTLKIRSTKLEDSAMYFCASSRESNQPQHFGDGTRLSIL.

This rearrangement joins TRBV7-2 to TRBJ2-2; possible D gene TRBD1, 5 bases. Trimming took 0 bases from V and 6 from J, leaving 17 bases between them. The V gene's germline CDR1 is SGHTA and CDR2 FQGNSA. The CDR3 loop spans 17 amino acids. The CDR3 nucleotides are TGTGCCAGCAGCTTAGCAGGGGCGTTAGTGGAAGCCGGGGAGCTGTTTTTT. As protein: CASSLAGALVEAGELFF.

This clonotype was seen only a few times. The chain is built from TRBV4-2 and TRBJ2-7; TRBD1 agrees at 7 bases. The CDR3 length is 14 residues. Germline CDR1 reads LGHNA; CDR2 reads YNFKEQ. V shed 4 bases and J 2 bases; nucleotides not matched to a gene: 5. The CDR3 reads CASSRGRGTYEQYF. Written as DNA, the CDR3 is TGTGCCAGCAGCCGTGGCAGGGGGACCTACGAGCAGTACTTC.

With regard to this clonotype: Given the absence of the conserved phenylalanine or tryptophan at the CDR3 end, a read error is likely. The DNA of the CDR3 is TGTGCCAGCAGTTTGGGACAGGCAGATCAGCCCCAGCATCTT. Protein sequence: CASSLGQADQPQHL. The chain combines TRBV7-3 with TRBJ1-5; 8 bases fit TRBD1. The CDR3 loop spans 14 amino acids. J was trimmed by 5 bases and V by 6 bases; bases with no gene match: 6. The germline V gene encodes CDR1 SGHTA and CDR2 FQGTGA.

The rearrangement uses TRBV4-2 and TRBJ1-1, with D uncertain. Germline-derived CDR1 and CDR2 are LGHNA and YNFKEQ. V lost 1 base to trimming and J lost 3 bases, with 12 bases between them. The CDR3 has 15 amino acids. CDR3 amino acids: CASSQAHRVDTEAFF. The CDR3, as DNA: TGTGCCAGCAGCCAAGCCCATCGGGTCGACACTGAAGCTTTCTTT.

The chain combines TRBV5-1 with TRBJ2-1, with unresolved D. The CDR3 contains 13 residues. In germline, CDR1 is SGHRS, CDR2 YFSETQ. V was pared by 4 bases and J by 8 bases, with 13 bases between. The CDR3 DNA sequence: TGCGCCAGCAGCAGTAACCCGGCGGATGAGCAGTTCTTC. Translation gives CASSSNPADEQFF.

In its sample, this clonotype was seen many times. The chain uses TRBV5-1 and TRBJ2-2; 8 positions agree with TRBD2. The CDR3 length is 15 residues. Germline V gives CDR1 SGHRS, CDR2 YFSETQ. V lost 7 bases and J lost 0; bases outside the gene matches: 5. The chain's CDR3 is CASLSGAANTGELFF. The CDR3 DNA reads TGCGCCAGCCTTAGCGGGGCCGCGAACACCGGGGAGCTGTTTTTT.

The V and J genes are TRBV7-7 and TRBJ2-5; D is perhaps TRBD1 (6 bases). Trimming removed 5 bases from V and 9 bases from J, with 19 bases in between. Germline CDR1 SSHAT, CDR2 FNYEAQ (reference sequence). The CDR3 covers 14 residues. The CDR3 here is CASSAGRGPGAQYF. The CDR3 DNA sequence: TGTGCCAGCAGCGCCGGCCGGGGCCCAGGGGCCCAGTACTTC. The entire variable domain, with the rest obtained from reference TRBV7-7 and TRBJ2-5, is as follows: GAGVSQSPRYKVTKRGQDVTLRCDPISSHATLYWYQQALGQGPEFLTYFNYEAQPDKSGLPSDRFSAERPEGSISTLTIQRTEQRDSAMYRCASSAGRGPGAQYFGPGTRLLVL.

This clonotype occurred a few times. The gene calls are TRBV10-3 and TRBJ1-4, with 11 bases aligning to TRBD1. Losses at the gene ends were 6 bases for V and 7 bases for J; bases not matched to a gene: 13. Germline CDR1 reads ENHRY; CDR2 reads SYGVKD. The CDR3 is 17 amino acids. CDR3 DNA: TGTGCCATCAGATCCGGGACAGGGGGTTCGCAGCGTGAAAAACTGTTTTTT. This sequence encodes CAIRSGTGGSQREKLFF.

The chain couples TRBV20-1 to TRBJ2-7; the match to TRBD2 covers 14 bases. Trimming cost V 4 bases and J 5 bases; bases outside gene matches: 1. The V gene's germline CDR1 is DFQATT and CDR2 SNEGSKA (reference sequence). The CDR3 extends over 13 amino acids. CDR3 bases: TGCAGTGCTACGGGACTAGCGGGAGACGAGCAGTACTTC. This translates into CSATGLAGDEQYF.

The rearrangement uses TRBV7-2 and TRBJ2-7; 10 bases align to TRBD1. V was pared by 3 bases and J by 5 bases, with 4 bases of the junction left unmatched. This CDR3 has 14 residues. CDR1 and CDR2 from the germline V gene are SGHTA and FQGNSA. The CDR3 loop reads CASSLRQGADEQYF. Here the CDR3 DNA reads TGTGCCAGCAGCTTGAGACAGGGGGCGGACGAGCAGTACTTC.

This clonotype has ten or more counts. V gene TRBV3-1 combines with J gene TRBJ2-5; no reliable D call. The germline gives CDR1 LGHDT, CDR2 YNNKEL (reference sequence). Trimming removed 2 bases from V and 1 base from J, with 17 bases in between. The CDR3 has 17 residues. The CDR3 here is CASSQWSTPTPQETQYF. CDR3 in DNA: TGTGCCAGCAGCCAATGGAGTACTCCCACACCCCAAGAGACCCAGTACTTC.